These 12 T cell receptor beta chains were sequenced from one sample in a study of vaccination effects on CD4 cells after COVID-19 (dated by TCRdb to the early 2020s). Library preparation employed the immunoSEQ multiplex PCR assay. This immuneACCESS table, as held by TCRdb, lists in-frame sequences with V and J called but not all clones. Of the missing ones, under half trace to an unresolved V gene in checked studies; the others have no known cause. The sample contains some 50,000 clones, approximately 61% of them found a single time. The ten largest clones add up to roughly 5.1% of the sample. Their recognized antigens are unknown. After less than 13 days of culture, CD4+ T cells were isolated with the EasySep CD4+ T cell isolation kit. The sequencing used CD4+ T cells from PBMCs cultured without peptide, collected before COVID-19 vaccination. These receptors came from a human donor who received a COVID-19 vaccine.

Concerning this clone itself: The identical CDR3 is also encoded by other nucleotide sequences in the sample. This chain links TRBV28 with TRBJ1-5; D ambiguous. The CDR3 is 13 residues long. Per germline, CDR1 MDHEN and CDR2 SYDVKM. The V gene lost 9 bases and the J gene lost 2 bases, with 11 bases spanning the gap. The CDR3 reads CASSSGGNQPQHF. CDR3 nucleotides: TGTGCCAGTTCCTCGGGCGGCAATCAGCCCCAGCATTTT.

The chain recombines TRBV18 with TRBJ2-5, with 9 bases lining up with TRBD2. CDR3 size: 14 residues. V dropped 6 bases and J dropped 5; count of bases not matched to a gene: 7. CDR1 KGHSH and CDR2 LQKENI come from the germline V gene. The CDR3 loop reads CASSPRGGPETQYF. DNA of the CDR3: TGTGCCAGCTCGCCGCGGGGGGGCCCCGAGACCCAGTACTTC.

This clone has a handful of counts. The chain joins TRBV19 to TRBJ1-2; maybe TRBD1 (5 bases). The germline CDR1 and CDR2 sequences are LNHDA and SQIVND (reference sequence). The CDR3 runs to 12 residues. V lost 3 bases to trimming and J lost 8 bases, with 10 bases between them. This chain's CDR3 is CASSISGTGYTF. CDR3 coding DNA: TGTGCCAGTAGTATTTCTGGGACGGGCTACACCTTC. The full variable domain, its missing parts supplied by reference TRBV19 and TRBJ1-2, is DGGITQSPKYLFRKEGQNVTLSCEQNLNHDAMYWYRQDPGQGLRLIYYSQIVNDFQKGDIAEGYSVSREKKESFPLTVTSAQKNPTAFYLCASSISGTGYTFGSGTRLTVV.

In this sample, this clone turned up a few times. The chain combines TRBV5-1 with TRBJ1-1, with D perhaps TRBD1 (6 bases). The V gene lost 1 base and the J gene lost 6 bases, with 13 bases spanning the gap. From germline, CDR1 is SGHRS and CDR2 YFSETQ. CDR3 size: 14 residues. The CDR3 sequence: CASSLTGPEAEAFF. Written as DNA, the CDR3 is TGCGCCAGCAGCTTGACAGGGCCGGAGGCTGAAGCTTTCTTT.

As DNA, the CDR3 is TGTGCCAGCAGCCAAGGATCAGGAGCGGGGGGTCGGACCGGGGAGCTGTTTTTT. This gives the protein CASSQGSGAGGRTGELFF. The chain is built from TRBV3-1 (or the pseudogene TRBV3-2) and TRBJ2-2; the match to TRBD2 covers 9 bases. CDR3 size: 18 residues. Germline V gene lookup returns CDR1 LGHDT and CDR2 YNNKEL (reference sequence). Unmatched junction bases numbered 11, after V lost 1 base and J lost 5 bases.

The genes are TRBV18 and TRBJ1-4, with 9 bases identical to TRBD1. The CDR3 covers 16 residues. CDR1 is KGHSH and CDR2 is LQKENI in the germline V gene. The junction had 8 bases not matched to a gene; V was cut back by 1 base and J by 8 bases. The CDR3 reads CASSPRWGQGQEKLFF. CDR3 nucleotide sequence: TGTGCCAGCTCACCACGTTGGGGACAGGGACAGGAAAAACTGTTTTTT.

This chain connects TRBV14 to TRBJ2-2, with D hard to call. Trimming took off 2 bases at V and 3 bases at J, with 7 bases between the two ends. This CDR3 comprises 14 residues. Germline V gene sequence: CDR1 SGHDN, CDR2 FVKESK. This CDR3 reads CASSQRTYTGELFF. The CDR3 DNA reads TGTGCCAGCAGCCAACGGACGTACACCGGGGAGCTGTTTTTT.

The V call is TRBV3-1 (or the pseudogene TRBV3-2), the J call TRBJ1-5; the D is unclear. Deletions cut 2 bases from V and 3 bases from J, with 8 bases between. CDR1 LGHDT and CDR2 YNNKEL come from the germline V gene (reference sequence). This CDR3 is 14 amino acids long. CDR3 residues: CASSQLIDNQPQHF. CDR3 DNA: TGTGCCAGCAGCCAACTCATAGACAATCAGCCCCAGCATTTT.

This chain joins TRBV20-1 and TRBJ2-7; D gene unclear. Germline CDR1 is DFQATT and CDR2 is SNEGSKA (reference sequence). The length of the CDR3 is 10 residues. Trimming cost V 1 base and J 5 bases, with 3 bases left between them. The CDR3 spells CSARADEQYF. CDR3 DNA: TGCAGTGCTAGAGCCGACGAGCAGTACTTC.

The J gene is TRBJ1-1, the V gene TRBV28, with unresolved D. Germline CDR1 reads MDHEN; CDR2 reads SYDVKM. This CDR3 region has 12 residues. V was shortened by 5 bases and J by 0 bases, with 4 bases between the two germline ends. The CDR3 DNA reads TGTGCCAGCAGTCCGATGAACACTGAAGCTTTCTTT. Translated: CASSPMNTEAFF.

CDR3 in amino acids: CASSRPGQGAFFSYEQYF. The CDR3 region has the DNA TGTGCCAGCAGCAGACCGGGACAGGGGGCTTTTTTTTCCTACGAGCAGTACTTC. The chain uses TRBV21-1 and TRBJ2-7; TRBD1 reflects the table's D call only, with no check against the DNA. TRBV21-1 is annotated as a pseudogene. This CDR3 is built from 18 residues.

This clone was counted a single time. J is TRBJ2-5 and V is TRBV6-6; 12 positions agree with TRBD2. Germline-derived CDR1 and CDR2 are MNHNY and SVGAGI (reference sequence). CDR3 size: 15 residues. V dropped 8 bases and J dropped 3; count of bases not matched to a gene: 7. The CDR3 loop is CASARTSGRKETQYF. CDR3 in DNA: TGTGCCAGCGCAAGAACTAGCGGGAGGAAAGAGACCCAGTACTTC.